These T cell receptor beta chains were read from a single sample in a study of cytomegalovirus exposure and HLA in healthy donors. Here immunoSEQ multiplex PCR was the method, and the copy in TCRdb shows in-frame clones only, minus some. This table holds about 130,000 clones. Material: PBMCs. These receptor sequences come from a man aged 30-40 years in good health and CMV-seronegative. Both conserved end residues are part of each CDR3. The D gene is left open where the match is weak. Size tells how often a clone was seen (once, few, many) or the class of an expanded clone, and some rows leave it out.

J gene: TRBJ2-3
D gene: -
V gene: TRBV5-1
clone size: -
CDR3 protein: CASSGGTVDTDTQYF
CDR3 DNA: TGCGCCAGCAGCGGGGGGACGGTAGACACAGATACGCAGTATTTT

J gene: TRBJ2-2
D gene: -
V gene: TRBV7-6
clone size: -
CDR3 protein: CASSLGLNTGELFF
CDR3 DNA: TGTGCCAGCAGCTTAGGGCTGAACACCGGGGAGCTGTTTTTT

J gene: TRBJ1-5
D gene: TRBD1
V gene: TRBV28
clone size: -
CDR3 protein: CASRTLDRGGFQPQHF
CDR3 DNA: TGTGCCAGCAGGACCTTGGACAGGGGAGGTTTTCAGCCCCAGCATTTT

J gene: TRBJ1-5
D gene: -
V gene: TRBV28
clone size: -
CDR3 protein: CASSPSYPQHF
CDR3 DNA: TGTGCCAGCAGTCCGTCCTACCCCCAGCATTTT

J gene: TRBJ2-5
D gene: -
V gene: TRBV11-2
clone size: -
CDR3 protein: CASRPRRVGARQETQYF
CDR3 DNA: TGTGCCAGCAGGCCGAGGAGGGTAGGGGCCCGCCAAGAGACCCAGTACTTC

J gene: TRBJ2-7
D gene: -
V gene: TRBV6-5
clone size: -
CDR3 protein: CASSYGLEGTYEQYF
CDR3 DNA: TGTGCCAGCAGTTACGGGTTGGAGGGCACCTACGAGCAGTACTTC

J gene: TRBJ2-2
D gene: TRBD2
V gene: TRBV14
clone size: -
CDR3 protein: CASSLLAGYAGELFF
CDR3 DNA: TGTGCCAGCAGCCTTCTAGCGGGATACGCCGGGGAGCTGTTTTTT

J gene: TRBJ2-7
D gene: -
V gene: TRBV7-2
clone size: -
CDR3 protein: CASGLGGGVGHEQYF
CDR3 DNA: TGTGCCAGCGGGCTAGGGGGGGGCGTGGGGCACGAGCAGTACTTC

J gene: TRBJ2-7
D gene: TRBD2
V gene: TRBV7-9
clone size: -
CDR3 protein: CASSPRDRTSGSYEQYF
CDR3 DNA: TGTGCCAGCAGCCCCCGGGATCGGACTAGCGGGAGTTACGAGCAGTACTTC

J gene: TRBJ1-1
D gene: -
V gene: TRBV5-6
clone size: -
CDR3 protein: CASRDRSGGLNTEAFF
CDR3 DNA: TGTGCCAGCAGGGATCGAAGCGGGGGCTTGAACACTGAAGCTTTCTTT

J gene: TRBJ1-5
D gene: TRBD1
V gene: TRBV28
clone size: -
CDR3 protein: CASSSRSDRDNQPQHF
CDR3 DNA: TGTGCCAGCAGTTCCCGATCGGACAGGGATAATCAGCCCCAGCATTTT

J gene: TRBJ2-7
D gene: -
V gene: TRBV10-2
clone size: -
CDR3 protein: CATSSGTSYEQYF
CDR3 DNA: TGCGCCACTTCTTCAGGTACCTCCTACGAGCAGTACTTC

J gene: TRBJ2-7
D gene: -
V gene: TRBV5-6
clone size: -
CDR3 protein: CASSVQEQGTYEQYF
CDR3 DNA: TGTGCCAGCAGCGTGCAGGAGCAGGGAACCTACGAGCAGTACTTC

J gene: TRBJ2-7
D gene: TRBD2
V gene: TRBV28
clone size: -
CDR3 protein: CASLGGTSYEQYF
CDR3 DNA: TGTGCCAGCTTGGGGGGGACCTCCTACGAGCAGTACTTC

J gene: TRBJ2-1
D gene: TRBD2
V gene: TRBV14
clone size: -
CDR3 protein: CASSHVRLAGGYNEQFF
CDR3 DNA: TGTGCCAGCAGCCACGTGCGACTAGCGGGAGGATACAATGAGCAGTTCTTC

J gene: TRBJ2-3
D gene: -
V gene: TRBV10-3
clone size: -
CDR3 protein: CAISGATRLGTDTQYF
CDR3 DNA: TGTGCCATCAGTGGTGCTACTCGCTTAGGCACAGATACGCAGTATTTT

J gene: TRBJ2-3
D gene: TRBD1
V gene: TRBV10-2
clone size: -
CDR3 protein: CASRDRGTDTQYF
CDR3 DNA: TGCGCCAGCAGGGACAGGGGCACAGATACGCAGTATTTT

J gene: TRBJ2-2
D gene: -
V gene: TRBV13
clone size: -
CDR3 protein: CASSLNMGGPTGELFF
CDR3 DNA: TGTGCCAGCAGCCTAAATATGGGGGGACCGACCGGGGAGCTGTTTTTT

J gene: TRBJ2-1
D gene: TRBD2
V gene: TRBV2
clone size: -
CDR3 protein: CASSELAGGTNEQFF
CDR3 DNA: TGTGCCAGCAGTGAACTAGCGGGAGGAACGAATGAGCAGTTCTTC

J gene: TRBJ2-1
D gene: TRBD2
V gene: TRBV2
clone size: medium-sized
CDR3 protein: CASSTTSGPYNEQFF
CDR3 DNA: TGTGCCAGCAGTACGACTAGCGGGCCGTACAATGAGCAGTTCTTC